These 28 T cell receptor beta chains were all obtained from the same sample, sequenced in a study of blood T cell repertoires in COVID-19. Method: immunoSEQ multiplex PCR; TCRdb's copy keeps in-frame clones and lacks some. In the table there are around 200,000 clones, 85% of which are singletons. Sequenced material: PBMCs or T cells enriched from blood (not recorded which). Receptor source: a man between 40 and 49 years old who had recovered from COVID-19.

This chain joins TRBV15 and TRBJ2-1; D remains ambiguous. The germline V gene encodes CDR1 LNHNV and CDR2 YYDKDF (reference sequence). Between the trimmed V and J ends, which lost 0 bases and 7 bases, there was a span of 10 bases. The length of the CDR3 is 14 residues. The CDR3 DNA is TGTGCCACCAGCAGAGATGAGGCGAGGAATGAGCAGTTCTTC. Protein product: CATSRDEARNEQFF.

The V gene is TRBV7-3, the J gene TRBJ1-1; D is perhaps TRBD1 (5 bases). The V gene's germline CDR1 is SGHTA and CDR2 FQGTGA. V was trimmed by 4 bases and J by 1 base, leaving 10 bases between them. This CDR3 has 14 residues. The CDR3 sequence is CASSSFGGNTEAFF. DNA of the CDR3: TGTGCCAGCAGCTCATTCGGGGGGAACACTGAAGCTTTCTTT. Full variable domain (missing parts from reference TRBV7-3 and TRBJ1-1): GAGVSQTPSNKVTEKGKYVELRCDPISGHTALYWYRQSLGQGPEFLIYFQGTGAADDSGLPNDRFFAVRPEGSVSTLKIQRTERGDSAVYLCASSSFGGNTEAFFGQGTRLTVV.

The rearrangement uses TRBV6-2 or TRBV6-3 and TRBJ1-5, with D maybe TRBD1 (6 bases). Germline CDR1 and CDR2: MNHEY and SVGEGT. This CDR3 has 15 amino acids. Trimming took 2 bases from V and 2 from J, leaving 10 bases between them. CDR3 DNA sequence: TGTGCCAGCAGTTACCAACAGGGCGGCAATCAGCCCCAGCATTTT. Protein product: CASSYQQGGNQPQHF.

The chain has TRBV21-1 and TRBJ2-7; the D segment call TRBD2 is taken from the table without a DNA check. TRBV21-1 is marked as a pseudogene. The CDR3 contains 18 residues. This chain's CDR3 is CASSKSFRRLKDSYEQYF. As DNA, the CDR3 is TGTGCCAGCAGCAAATCATTTCGAAGACTAAAAGACTCCTACGAGCAGTACTTC.

The V call is TRBV7-9, the J call TRBJ2-3, with D perhaps TRBD2 (5 bases). The V end lost 2 bases, the J end lost 0 bases, and 6 bases lay between the germline ends. The CDR3 spans 14 residues. Germline V lookup: CDR1 SEHNR, CDR2 FQNEAQ (reference sequence). The CDR3 is CASSLRGSTDTQYF. The CDR3 nucleotides are TGTGCCAGCAGCTTACGGGGTAGCACAGATACGCAGTATTTT.

The chain links TRBV7-9 to TRBJ2-1; 7 bases agree with TRBD1. V dropped 5 bases and J dropped 0; count of bases not matched to a gene: 7. Germline values: CDR1 SEHNR, CDR2 FQNEAQ (reference sequence). CDR3 length: 16 amino acids. The CDR3 loop reads CASSHKTGFSYNEQFF. In DNA form, the CDR3 reads TGTGCCAGCAGCCACAAGACAGGGTTCTCCTACAATGAGCAGTTCTTC.

The rearrangement joins TRBV2 to TRBJ2-2; weak D call: TRBD1 (6 bases). The germline gives CDR1 SNHLY, CDR2 FYNNEI. The CDR3 contains 15 residues. V gave up 5 bases and J gave up 0 bases, with 10 bases separating them. CDR3 sequence: CASSSQGSNTGELFF. The CDR3, as DNA: TGTGCCAGCAGTTCACAGGGTTCGAACACCGGGGAGCTGTTTTTT.

The chain couples TRBV2 to TRBJ2-1; maybe TRBD2 (5 bases). Trimming pared 4 bases from V and 4 bases from J, leaving 5 bases between. Germline V gives CDR1 SNHLY, CDR2 FYNNEI. This CDR3 region has 12 residues. CDR3 sequence (DNA): TGTGCCAGCAGTGGGAGGTACAATGAGCAGTTCTTC. Translation gives CASSGRYNEQFF.

This clone was counted once. The chain couples TRBV28 to TRBJ1-2, with a possible D match to TRBD1 (6 bases). CDR1 is MDHEN, CDR2 SYDVKM, per germline. The V end was cut by 8 bases, the J end by 8 bases, with 12 bases between. This CDR3 spans 11 amino acids. CDR3 nucleotide sequence: TGTGCCAGCTTCAACAGGGTCGGCTACACCTTC. Translated: CASFNRVGYTF.

This chain connects TRBV5-4 to TRBJ2-7; D is uncertain. Germline V CDR1 and CDR2: SGHNT, YYREEE (reference sequence). This CDR3 has 13 amino acids. Trimming shortened V by 4 bases and J by 0 bases, and 8 bases separated the two germline ends. CDR3 in amino acids: CASSLSPSYEQYF. The DNA for the CDR3 is TGTGCCAGCAGCCTTTCCCCCTCCTACGAGCAGTACTTC.

This chain joins TRBV24-1 and TRBJ2-3; 9 bases align to TRBD1. With 4 bases clipped from V and 6 bases from J, the junction kept 7 bases outside the gene matches. Germline CDR1 reads KGHDR; CDR2 reads SFDVKD. CDR3 size: 15 residues. DNA for the CDR3: TGTGCCACCAGTGACCCACAGGGGGCGCAGGATACGCAGTATTTT. This translates into CATSDPQGAQDTQYF.

The rearrangement joins TRBV3-1 (or the pseudogene TRBV3-2) to TRBJ2-1, with 8 nucleotides matching TRBD2. The CDR3 runs 16 residues. The junction had 9 bases not matched to a gene; V was cut back by 5 bases and J by 3 bases. Germline V lookup: CDR1 LGHDT, CDR2 YNNKEL (reference sequence). CDR3 sequence: CASSSGLGANYNEQFF. Written as DNA, the CDR3 is TGTGCCAGCAGCTCGGGACTAGGGGCGAACTACAATGAGCAGTTCTTC.

The V and J genes are TRBV28 and TRBJ2-3; TRBD2 aligns across 12 bases. The germline CDR1 and CDR2 sequences are MDHEN and SYDVKM. V was pared by 7 bases and J by 6 bases, with 8 bases of the junction left unmatched. This CDR3 has 15 amino acids. DNA for the CDR3: TGTGCCAGCAACAGACTAGCGGGAGAGACCGATACGCAGTATTTT. Translating gives CASNRLAGETDTQYF.

The V call is TRBV13, the J call TRBJ2-7, with D possibly being TRBD1 (5 bases). The germline V and J ends were trimmed by 5 bases and 4 bases, with 15 bases remaining between them. The CDR3 runs 14 residues. The germline CDR1 and CDR2 sequences are PRHDT and FYEKMQ (reference sequence). The CDR3 nucleotides read TGTGCCAGCAGCCCCCTCAGGTCAGGGTACGAGCAGTACTTC. As protein: CASSPLRSGYEQYF.

The V and J genes are TRBV28 and TRBJ2-1; D is ambiguous. This CDR3 has 14 amino acids. V lost 4 bases to trimming and J lost 5 bases, with 12 bases between them. Germline V CDR1 and CDR2: MDHEN, SYDVKM. The CDR3 sequence is CASSSWRKNNEQFF. For the CDR3, the DNA is TGTGCCAGCAGTTCTTGGCGGAAAAACAATGAGCAGTTCTTC.

This clone was observed once. The rearrangement uses TRBV27 and TRBJ2-3; 11 bases match TRBD2. This CDR3 is 17 amino acids long. Looked up from germline, CDR1 is MNHEY and CDR2 is SMNVEV (reference sequence). J was trimmed by 2 bases and V by 6 bases; bases with no gene match: 10. In DNA, the CDR3 is TGTGCCAGCAGCTTAGGGTCTAGCGGGAGGCTCACAGATACGCAGTATTTT. This gives the protein CASSLGSSGRLTDTQYF.

This clone has a handful of counts. The rearrangement links TRBV29-1 to TRBJ1-4; 7 positions match TRBD1. The V gene's germline CDR1 is SQVTM and CDR2 ANQGSEA. V dropped 4 bases and J dropped 0; count of bases not matched to a gene: 2. This CDR3 comprises 14 residues. CDR3 in amino acids: CSVGQGATNEKLFF. DNA for the CDR3: TGCAGCGTTGGGCAGGGGGCAACTAATGAAAAACTGTTTTTT.

The rearrangement links TRBV30 to TRBJ1-2; 8 bases are shared with TRBD1. The germline V gene encodes CDR1 GTSNPN and CDR2 SVGIG (reference sequence). The V and J ends lost 1 base and 4 bases, in that order; junction bases with no gene match: 14. The CDR3 totals 17 residues. Here the CDR3 reads CAWSASHAGGRAYGYTF. CDR3 DNA sequence: TGTGCCTGGAGTGCTTCACACGCAGGGGGCAGAGCCTATGGCTACACCTTC.

The chain is built from TRBV25-1 and TRBJ1-2; 9 bases align to TRBD1. The germline gives CDR1 MGHDK, CDR2 SYGVNS. The CDR3 is 13 residues long. Trimming cost V 4 bases and J 6 bases; bases outside gene matches: 3. The CDR3 nucleotides read TGTGCCAGCAGTGCCGGGACAGGGAATGGCTACACCTTC. It codes for CASSAGTGNGYTF.

The CDR3 region has the DNA TGTGCCTCTAAGACAGGGGTCAACACTGAAGCTTTCTTT. This gives the protein CASKTGVNTEAFF. The chain recombines TRBV28 with TRBJ1-1; 8 bases agree with TRBD1. This CDR3 is 13 amino acids long. Germline V gene sequence: CDR1 MDHEN, CDR2 SYDVKM. J lost 2 bases, V lost 11 bases, and 7 bases had no gene match.

CDR3 bases: TGTGCCAGCAGCAGGACTAGAGAAGAGACCCAGTACTTC. This translates into CASSRTREETQYF. The chain couples TRBV7-2 to TRBJ2-5; the match to TRBD2 covers 7 bases. Germline assignment: CDR1 SGHTA and CDR2 FQGNSA. The CDR3 is 13 amino acids. V shed 5 bases, J shed 3 bases, and the junction held 3 bases outside the gene matches.

This chain joins TRBV6-5 and TRBJ1-2; D gene unclear. The CDR3 runs to 14 residues. Trimming left V 8 bases short and J 1 base short, with 14 bases between. Per the germline V gene, CDR1 is MNHEY and CDR2 is SVGAGI. As DNA, the CDR3 is TGTGCCAGCGGGTTGGGCGGACTTAACTATGGCTACACCTTC. Translated, it gives CASGLGGLNYGYTF.

The chain combines TRBV24-1 with TRBJ1-1; D ambiguous. V was clipped by 6 bases and J by 1 base, with 8 bases between them. Germline V gene lookup returns CDR1 KGHDR and CDR2 SFDVKD. The CDR3 spans 13 residues. The CDR3 loop is CATSSSTNTEAFF. In nucleotides, the CDR3 is TGTGCCACCAGTTCAAGCACGAACACTGAAGCTTTCTTT.

V usage is TRBV19 and J usage is TRBJ2-1; TRBD2 agrees at 15 bases. The CDR3 length is 17 residues. After removal of 5 bases from V and 4 bases from J, the junction contained 6 bases not matched to a gene. Germline-derived CDR1 and CDR2 are LNHDA and SQIVND (reference sequence). The CDR3 protein is CASSRSGTSGRYNEQFF. CDR3 nucleotides: TGTGCCAGTAGTCGGTCCGGGACTAGCGGGAGGTACAATGAGCAGTTCTTC.

V and J are TRBV7-2 and TRBJ2-2; 7 bases line up with TRBD2. CDR1 and CDR2 (germline): SGHTA, FQGNSA. The CDR3 spans 16 residues. The trim removed 2 bases at V and 0 bases at J, leaving 3 bases unmatched. Here the CDR3 DNA reads TGTGCCAGCAGCTTATTGGGAGGGACGAACACCGGGGAGCTGTTTTTT. Amino acids: CASSLLGGTNTGELFF.

In its sample, this clone was seen a few times. V gene TRBV9 combines with J gene TRBJ2-7, with TRBD1 matching 8 bases. CDR3 length: 14 residues. V lost 2 bases and J lost 2; bases outside the gene matches: 3. Germline CDR1 is SGDLS and CDR2 is YYNGEE. Here the CDR3 reads CASSVRDRTYEQYF. The CDR3 DNA sequence: TGTGCCAGCAGCGTCCGGGACAGGACCTACGAGCAGTACTTC.

The chain joins TRBV3-1 (or the pseudogene TRBV3-2) to TRBJ1-5; TRBD1 matches at 7 bases. Losses at the gene ends were 3 bases for V and 5 bases for J; bases not matched to a gene: 7. The CDR3 loop spans 15 amino acids. Germline V lookup: CDR1 LGHDT, CDR2 YNNKEL (reference sequence). This CDR3 is CASSHTQGRHQPQHF. CDR3 DNA sequence: TGTGCCAGCAGCCACACACAGGGGAGGCATCAGCCCCAGCATTTT.

This clone was seen a single time. The chain joins TRBV28 to TRBJ1-4; 9 bases match TRBD1. Looked up from germline, CDR1 is MDHEN and CDR2 is SYDVKM. V shed 6 bases and J 6 bases; nucleotides not matched to a gene: 8. The length of the CDR3 is 15 residues. The CDR3 region has the DNA TGTGCCAGCAGCTCGGACAGGGGAAAGGATGAAAAACTGTTTTTT. Protein: CASSSDRGKDEKLFF. The variable domain in full, completed from reference TRBV28 and TRBJ1-4, reads DVKVTQSSRYLVKRTGEKVFLECVQDMDHENMFWYRQDPGLGLRLIYFSYDVKMKEKGDIPEGYSVSREKKERFSLILESASTNQTSMYLCASSSDRGKDEKLFFGSGTQLSVL.